This T cell receptor (beta chain) was sequenced during a study of beta chain features in type 1 diabetes. Study-wide points: Across all four CD4+ subsets, people with type 1 diabetes showed modestly shorter TCRB CDR3s. VDJ junctions sequenced from type 1 diabetes patients showed fewer insertions and more deletions. Naive, central memory and Treg TCRB repertoires appeared more alike in patients than in healthy donors.

What was sequenced were expressed TCRB transcripts, since all of the isolated RNA had been reverse transcribed. Each sample of naive, central memory or regulatory T cells had, on average, about 3.57 million reads. Some clones are missing from TCRdb's copy, which holds only in-frame ones; the method was immunoSEQ multiplex PCR. Among some 270,000 clones listed, approximately 10% were seen once. The CDR3 loop spans 12 amino acids. The germline CDR1 and CDR2 sequences are SGHVS and FQNEAQ. V lost 5 bases and J lost 4, with 6 bases in between. This clone has more than one count but fewer than ten. Its antigen is not known.

The receptor comes from a man aged 30 to 39 with type 1 diabetes. Material for sequencing was naive CD4+ T cells from blood. This chain links TRBV7-8 with TRBJ1-5, with a possible D match to TRBD1 (6 bases). The CDR3 region is CASSRGNQPQHF. CDR3 coding DNA: TGTGCCAGCAGCAGGGGGAATCAGCCCCAGCATTTT.